This TCR beta chain emerged from a study of CXCR3-negative and CXCR3-positive naive CD8 T cells. Study findings and constraints: Both naive subsets showed comparably high diversity, and memory CD8+ cells showed much lower diversity. Compared with CXCR3-negative naive cells, CXCR3-positive naive cells showed more hydrophobic TRB CDR3s. Partly lower CXCR3 expression followed cryopreservation, and most assays relied on fresh PBMCs. Unlike memory cells, which differed, naive CXCR3-negative and CXCR3-positive cells had similar TRBV-TRBJ usage.

As for this clonotype: Its target is unknown.

The libraries of TRB cDNA were constructed through 5' RACE using UMI labels. Each CDR3 protein gets one entry in TCRdb, which reprocessed the 5' RACE reads and gives no DNA. This sample's clone table lists 120,000 to 150,000 distinct CDR3 sequences. CDR3 length: 13 amino acids. Germline V gene data show CDR1 as MNHEY and CDR2 as SMNVEV (reference sequence). The chain is built from TRBV27 and TRBJ2-3; TCRdb designates TRBD2, a call that cannot be tested without DNA. The sample comprised naive CXCR3+ CD8+ T cells from blood. The subset was: CD45RO-CCR7+CD27+CD95- naive CD8+ T cells expressing CXCR3 (TNR3+). This TCR derives from a human donor in good health. Some clones in this sample may be carry-over from other donors' samples. The CDR3 protein is CASSSLDSHTQYF.